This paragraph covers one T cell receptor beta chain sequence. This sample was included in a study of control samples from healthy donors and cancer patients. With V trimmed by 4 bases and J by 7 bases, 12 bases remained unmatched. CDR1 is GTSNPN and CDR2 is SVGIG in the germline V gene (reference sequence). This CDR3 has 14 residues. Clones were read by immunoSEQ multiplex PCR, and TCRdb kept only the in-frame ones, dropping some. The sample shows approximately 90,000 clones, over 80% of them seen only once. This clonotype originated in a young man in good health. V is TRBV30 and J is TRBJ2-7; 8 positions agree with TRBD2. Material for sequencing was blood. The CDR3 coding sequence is TGTGCCTGGAAAGGACGGGGGGGGTTTGGAGAGCAGTACTTC. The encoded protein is CAWKGRGGFGEQYF.